This T cell receptor (beta chain) was profiled in a study of identical twins. The ends were cut back, 4 bases at V and 0 bases at J, with 12 bases in the middle. CDR3 length: 15 residues. Germline V gene data show CDR1 as MNHEY and CDR2 as SVGAGI. This clonotype was detected only a few times. TCRdb processed the 5' RACE reads anew with MiXCR; each CDR3 protein has one entry. The sample contains under 350,000 distinct CDR3 sequences, over 8.5% of which appear only once. The sample was also linked to a second study, of yellow fever vaccine responses in identical twins.

The TCR sequence derives from a woman aged 18-35 years in good health. Sequences were obtained from CD8+ T cells sorted from blood. The V call is TRBV6-5, the J call TRBJ1-2; tentative D call: TRBD1 (5 bases). The DNA of the CDR3 is TGTGCCAGCAGTTCCGGGACCTATACTAACTATGGCTACACCTTC. Protein sequence: CASSSGTYTNYGYTF.